One T cell receptor beta chain is described in this entry. The antigen remains unidentified. Repertoires were sampled repeatedly during chemoradiotherapy. The record originates from a study of chemoradiotherapy in HPV16-positive cancers. Study at large: Candidate HPV-specific clones and shared TCR motifs came from two HPV16-positive patients.

The CDR3 is 15 amino acids. Deletions cut 7 bases from V and 7 bases from J, with 17 bases between. Germline loops: CDR1 SGHTA, CDR2 FQGNSA. Assay used: immunoSEQ multiplex PCR; TCRdb lists only in-frame clones, some missing. The table shows 20,000 to 25,000 clones, with around 88% occurring only once. General study results and limits: During treatment, candidate HPV-specific clones and E7-related motifs expanded in tumor.

This sequence joins TRBV7-2 and TRBJ1-6; D gene uncertain. This TCR derives from a human donor with HPV-associated anogenital cancer. The sequences come from blood, collected from a patient who underwent chemoradiotherapy. The CDR3 is CASTGDGANNSPLHF. The CDR3, as DNA: TGTGCCAGCACTGGAGACGGAGCTAACAATTCACCCCTCCACTTT.